Each of the 9 T cell receptor beta chains below was sequenced from the same sample in a study of cytomegalovirus exposure and HLA in healthy donors. PCR involved 60 Vbeta and 13 Jbeta primers. Some clones are missing from TCRdb's copy, which holds only in-frame ones; the method was immunoSEQ multiplex PCR. Counted here are some 140,000 clones, approximately 79% occurring once; the ten biggest clones make up 6.5%. Material: PBMCs. These receptors were obtained from a man aged 40-50 years in good health and CMV-seropositive.

This clone was observed once. The V and J genes are TRBV19 and TRBJ1-1; 9 positions agree with TRBD1. This CDR3 has 16 amino acids. V trimming: 1 base; J trimming: 0 bases; junction bases outside the gene matches: 3. Germline CDR1 and CDR2: LNHDA and SQIVND (reference sequence). The CDR3 DNA is TGTGCCAGTAGTATAGGGACAGGGGCAATGAACACTGAAGCTTTCTTT. Translation: CASSIGTGAMNTEAFF.

This clone was recorded only once. This chain uses TRBV28 with TRBJ1-3; D may be TRBD1 (6 bases). Germline-derived CDR1 and CDR2 are MDHEN and SYDVKM. Trimming stripped 3 bases from V and 5 bases from J, with 8 bases between. CDR3 size: 13 residues. The DNA of the CDR3 is TGTGCCAGCAGTTTCCGGGACAGAAACACCATATATTTT. Translating it yields CASSFRDRNTIYF.

In this sample, this clone turned up a few times. The chain combines TRBV29-1 with TRBJ2-2; D perhaps matches TRBD2 (7 bases). This CDR3 has 15 amino acids. V was cut by 4 bases and J by 7 bases, with 19 bases left in between. Germline CDR1 and CDR2: SQVTM and ANQGSEA. CDR3 region: CSVGRGGGIGGELFF. DNA of the CDR3: TGCAGCGTTGGTCGGGGCGGGGGCATAGGCGGGGAGCTGTTTTTT.

The chain carries TRBV10-3 and TRBJ2-7; 8 bases are shared with TRBD2. Looked up from germline, CDR1 is ENHRY and CDR2 is SYGVKD. This CDR3 has 14 residues. The junction had 7 bases not matched to a gene; V was cut back by 4 bases and J by 5 bases. The CDR3 DNA reads as TGTGCCATCAGTGCGGCGGGAGGAGGGCACGAGCAGTACTTC. The encoded protein is CAISAAGGGHEQYF.

V and J are TRBV11-2 and TRBJ2-4; 12 bases are a match to TRBD2. CDR1 SGHAT and CDR2 FQNNGV come from the germline V gene. The J segment lost 8 bases and the V segment lost 0 bases, leaving 17 bases of the junction unmatched. CDR3 length: 20 residues. The CDR3 loop reads CASSLDRNRGLAGGNYIQYF. The CDR3 coding sequence is TGTGCCAGCAGCTTAGATCGGAACAGGGGCCTAGCGGGAGGGAATTACATTCAGTACTTC.

The chain joins TRBV19 to TRBJ1-1, with TRBD1 identical over 7 bases. J was trimmed by 1 base and V by 4 bases; bases with no gene match: 12. The CDR3 contains 17 residues. Germline V gene data show CDR1 as LNHDA and CDR2 as SQIVND (reference sequence). The CDR3 nucleotides are TGTGCCAGTAGTACTAAAACCTACAGACAGGGGAACACTGAAGCTTTCTTT. Translation gives CASSTKTYRQGNTEAFF. The full variable domain, with the rest looked up from reference TRBV19 and TRBJ1-1, is DGGITQSPKYLFRKEGQNVTLSCEQNLNHDAMYWYRQDPGQGLRLIYYSQIVNDFQKGDIAEGYSVSREKKESFPLTVTSAQKNPTAFYLCASSTKTYRQGNTEAFFGQGTRLTVV.

Concerning this clone itself: A read error may account for a junction end that differs from germline. This chain joins TRBV28 and TRBJ2-2; TRBD2 matches at 7 bases. The CDR3 is made up of 15 amino acids. CDR1 and CDR2 from the germline V gene are MDHEN and SYDVKM. The CDR3 DNA reads as TGTGCCAGCAGTTGGGGACTAACCAACACCGGGGGGCTGTTTTTT. Protein: CASSWGLTNTGGLFF. Filled out from reference TRBV28 and TRBJ2-2, the complete variable domain reads DVKVTQSSRYLVKRTGEKVFLECVQDMDHENMFWYRQDPGLGLRLIYFSYDVKMKEKGDIPEGYSVSREKKERFSLILESASTNQTSMYLCASSWGLTNTGGLFFGEGSRLTVL.

This clone was found once. J is TRBJ2-1 and V is TRBV18; 12 bases fit TRBD2. After removal of 3 bases from V and 7 bases from J, the junction contained 7 bases not matched to a gene. Germline CDR1 is KGHSH and CDR2 is LQKENI. The length of the CDR3 is 16 residues. CDR3 nucleotide sequence: TGTGCCAGCTCACCCACACTAGCGGGAGGCCTAAATGAGCAGTTCTTC. This codes for CASSPTLAGGLNEQFF.

The V gene is TRBV7-8, the J gene TRBJ2-2; 14 bases are shared with TRBD2. V was pared by 5 bases and J by 2 bases, with 10 bases of the junction left unmatched. The CDR3 has 19 residues. CDR1 is SGHVS, CDR2 FQNEAQ, per germline. The CDR3 reads CASSGHRGLAGVNTGELFF. CDR3 bases: TGTGCCAGCAGCGGACACAGGGGACTAGCGGGAGTTAACACCGGGGAGCTGTTTTTT.